Following are 29 T cell receptor beta chains from one sample sequenced in a study of CD8 T cells in Susac syndrome (dated by TCRdb to about 2019). Library construction relied on the immunoSEQ multiplex PCR assay. RNA was extracted with the RNeasy kit and roughly 0.5 to 1 ug was reverse transcribed using random hexamers. TCRdb trimmed public reads at Q25 via fastp, called clones via MiXCR and kept in-frame beta chains. Each entry is one CDR3 protein sequence, shown with its most common DNA and genes. This sample comprises 110,000 or so distinct CDR3 sequences, 85% to 95% of them detected only once. Clones ranked in the top ten supply roughly 0.12% of the sample. Sequencing was performed on CD8+ T cells from PBMCs. The receptors originated from a human donor in good health.

The chain uses TRBV6-5 and TRBJ1-1; D gene ambiguous. The germline V gene encodes CDR1 MNHEY and CDR2 SVGAGI. The CDR3 consists of 14 residues. V was trimmed by 2 bases and J by 0 bases, leaving 7 bases between them. In nucleotides, the CDR3 is TGTGCCAGCAGTTACCAGAGCATGAACACTGAAGCTTTCTTT. Residues: CASSYQSMNTEAFF.

The chain uses TRBV13 and TRBJ1-1; D is possibly TRBD1 (6 bases). The germline CDR1 and CDR2 sequences are PRHDT and FYEKMQ (reference sequence). This CDR3 contains 14 residues. The DNA for the CDR3 is TGTGCAAACGGGCGGGGGGCGGAGGGGACTGAAGCTTTCTTT. Its protein is CANGRGAEGTEAFF.

J is TRBJ1-2 and V is TRBV7-2; no clear D gene. The ends were cut back, 0 bases at V and 4 bases at J, with 9 bases in the middle. Germline V lookup: CDR1 SGHTA, CDR2 FQGNSA. The CDR3 has 14 amino acids. The chain's CDR3 is CASSLAPDSYGYTF. The CDR3 nucleotides are TGTGCCAGCAGCTTAGCGCCAGACTCCTATGGCTACACCTTC.

This clonotype has a handful of counts. The V and J genes are TRBV29-1 and TRBJ2-7; D is possibly TRBD1 or TRBD2 (5 bases each). Germline CDR1 and CDR2: SQVTM and ANQGSEA. Trimming took 0 bases from V and 0 from J, leaving 12 bases between them. The CDR3 length is 15 residues. This CDR3 reads CSVEDSGTNSYEQYF. DNA for the CDR3: TGCAGCGTTGAAGATTCTGGGACCAACTCCTACGAGCAGTACTTC.

This rearrangement joins TRBV19 to TRBJ1-5; no clear D gene. Germline assignment: CDR1 LNHDA and CDR2 SQIVND (reference sequence). The CDR3 is 13 amino acids. Trimming pared 7 bases from V and 0 bases from J, leaving 7 bases between. The CDR3 loop reads CASTTPSNQPQHF. CDR3 nucleotide sequence: TGTGCCAGTACGACACCTAGCAATCAGCCCCAGCATTTT.

This rearrangement joins TRBV7-2 to TRBJ1-1, with 7 positions matching TRBD1. Losses at the gene ends were 5 bases for V and 1 base for J; bases not matched to a gene: 16. The CDR3 is 18 residues long. CDR1 is SGHTA and CDR2 is FQGNSA in the germline V gene. CDR3 loop: CASSQGGGALGRNTEAFF. The CDR3 DNA follows: TGTGCCAGCAGCCAGGGGGGAGGGGCATTAGGAAGGAACACTGAAGCTTTCTTT.

This sequence joins TRBV5-1 and TRBJ1-3, with D possibly matching TRBD1 (6 bases). The CDR3 covers 16 residues. In germline, CDR1 is SGHRS, CDR2 YFSETQ. V lost 4 bases to trimming and J lost 2 bases, with 16 bases between them. CDR3: CASSPLEAGAGNTIYF. The CDR3 DNA is TGCGCCAGCAGCCCCCTCGAGGCAGGGGCTGGAAACACCATATATTTT.

The genes are TRBV7-3 and TRBJ1-1; D is undetermined. Germline loops: CDR1 SGHTA, CDR2 FQGTGA. Trimming cost V 1 base and J 1 base, with 10 bases left between them. The CDR3 has 15 residues. The CDR3 reads CASSLISWGNTEAFF. CDR3 DNA: TGTGCCAGCAGCTTAATTAGCTGGGGGAACACTGAAGCTTTCTTT.

V is TRBV20-1 and J is TRBJ2-7; D is uncertain. The CDR3 runs to 12 residues. The germline V gene encodes CDR1 DFQATT and CDR2 SNEGSKA (reference sequence). Trimming left V 0 bases short and J 2 bases short, with 5 bases between. This CDR3 reads CSARELTYEQYF. The CDR3 region has the DNA TGCAGTGCTAGAGAACTCACCTACGAGCAGTACTTC.

In its sample, this clonotype was seen once. This chain's CDR3 is CAISEIGRSNYGYTF. In DNA, the CDR3 is TGTGCCATCAGTGAGATCGGCAGGTCGAACTATGGCTACACCTTC. J is TRBJ1-2 and V is TRBV10-3; D gene uncertain. The CDR3 is 15 residues long. Germline V lookup: CDR1 ENHRY, CDR2 SYGVKD. The ends were cut back, 2 bases at V and 2 bases at J, with 12 bases in the middle.

This clonotype was observed a single time. V usage is TRBV12-3 or TRBV12-4 and J usage is TRBJ2-1, with TRBD2 as a possible D gene (6 bases). The CDR3 has 16 amino acids. Trimming took off 3 bases at V and 2 bases at J, with 14 bases between the two ends. This CDR3 reads CASSLSPLAAYNEQFF. For the CDR3, the DNA is TGTGCCAGCAGTTTGTCCCCACTAGCAGCCTACAATGAGCAGTTCTTC.

This sequence joins TRBV2 and TRBJ2-3; 9 bases match TRBD2. With V trimmed by 6 bases and J by 1 base, 8 bases remained unmatched. The germline V gene encodes CDR1 SNHLY and CDR2 FYNNEI. This CDR3 region has 16 residues. The CDR3 DNA follows: TGTGCCAGCAGCATGAAGCGGACTAGCGGCACAGATACGCAGTATTTT. This codes for CASSMKRTSGTDTQYF.

V usage is TRBV6-5 and J usage is TRBJ2-7; 8 bases align to TRBD1. The V gene's germline CDR1 is MNHEY and CDR2 SVGAGI. Trimming took 5 bases from V and 7 from J; bases not matched to a gene: 13. The CDR3 loop spans 15 amino acids. CDR3 protein: CASSRFARGLGEQYF. The CDR3, as DNA: TGTGCCAGCAGTCGCTTTGCCAGGGGGCTGGGAGAGCAGTACTTC.

This chain connects TRBV7-8 to TRBJ2-1; 12 bases fit TRBD2. J was trimmed by 10 bases and V by 5 bases; bases with no gene match: 9. Germline loops: CDR1 SGHVS, CDR2 FQNEAQ. CDR3 length: 15 amino acids. CDR3 sequence: CASSETSGGPGEQFF. CDR3 bases: TGTGCCAGCAGCGAAACTAGCGGGGGGCCGGGGGAGCAGTTCTTC.

The chain carries TRBV5-1 and TRBJ2-7; D unclear. Looked up from germline, CDR1 is SGHRS and CDR2 is YFSETQ. Trimming cost V 1 base and J 6 bases, with 5 bases left between them. The CDR3 loop spans 11 amino acids. The CDR3 sequence is CASSLPPEQYF. CDR3 DNA sequence: TGCGCCAGCAGCTTGCCTCCCGAGCAGTACTTC. Full variable domain (missing parts from reference TRBV5-1 and TRBJ2-7): KAGVTQTPRYLIKTRGQQVTLSCSPISGHRSVSWYQQTPGQGLQFLFEYFSETQRNKGNFPGRFSGRQFSNSRSEMNVSTLELGDSALYLCASSLPPEQYFGPGTRLTVT.

DNA of the CDR3: TGTGCCAGCAGAGCGGGACCGTTGGATTATCAGCCCCAGCATTTT. It yields the protein CASRAGPLDYQPQHF. J is TRBJ1-5 and V is TRBV7-2; D is perhaps TRBD1 (5 bases). The germline V and J ends were trimmed by 6 bases and 5 bases, with 17 bases remaining between them. This CDR3 is built from 15 residues. From germline, CDR1 is SGHTA and CDR2 FQGNSA. The full variable domain, its missing parts supplied by reference TRBV7-2 and TRBJ1-5, is GAGVSQSPSNKVTEKGKDVELRCDPISGHTALYWYRQSLGQGLEFLIYFQGNSAPDKSGLPSDRFSAERTGGSVSTLTIQRTQQEDSAVYLCASRAGPLDYQPQHFGDGTRLSIL.

The V gene is TRBV5-1, the J gene TRBJ2-7; maybe TRBD2 (6 bases). The CDR3 is made up of 14 amino acids. V shed 0 bases and J shed 0 bases, with 7 bases lying between them. Per germline, CDR1 SGHRS and CDR2 YFSETQ. CDR3 region: CASSLGGASYEQYF. The CDR3 bases are TGCGCCAGCAGCTTGGGCGGGGCCTCCTACGAGCAGTACTTC.

The chain combines TRBV3-1 with TRBJ2-3; D is possibly TRBD2 (6 bases). This CDR3 comprises 15 residues. CDR1 and CDR2 (germline): LGHDT, YNNKEL (reference sequence). The V end was cut by 2 bases, the J end by 1 base, with 10 bases between. The CDR3 nucleotides read TGTGCCAGCAGCCAATCCGAGCGGGGCACAGATACGCAGTATTTT. This codes for CASSQSERGTDTQYF.

This chain joins TRBV3-1 and TRBJ1-1; TRBD1 matches 7 bases. This CDR3 region has 16 residues. Per the germline V gene, CDR1 is LGHDT and CDR2 is YNNKEL (reference sequence). J gave up 5 bases and V 1 base, and 10 bases lay outside the gene matches. This CDR3 is CASSQAGGLMRTEAFF. CDR3 nucleotide sequence: TGTGCCAGCAGCCAAGCAGGGGGGTTAATGAGGACTGAAGCTTTCTTT.

The chain combines TRBV6-5 with TRBJ2-3; 10 bases are shared with TRBD2. Germline V CDR1 and CDR2: MNHEY, SVGAGI. The junction had 4 bases not matched to a gene; V was cut back by 6 bases and J by 1 base. This CDR3 contains 15 residues. The DNA for the CDR3 is TGTGCCAGCAGGATCGGACTAGCGGGCACAGATACGCAGTATTTT. This translates into CASRIGLAGTDTQYF.

The chain uses TRBV7-2 and TRBJ1-1, with a weak D call TRBD1 (5 bases). Trimming cost V 3 bases and J 7 bases, with 15 bases left between them. Germline loops: CDR1 SGHTA, CDR2 FQGNSA. This CDR3 is 14 amino acids long. As DNA, the CDR3 is TGTGCCAGCAGCTTCGGTCCAGGGACTCTTGAAGCTTTCTTT. Protein: CASSFGPGTLEAFF.

The rearrangement links TRBV5-1 to TRBJ2-5; 13 bases are shared with TRBD2. Germline V CDR1 and CDR2: SGHRS, YFSETQ. J gave up 4 bases and V 4 bases, and 7 bases lay outside the gene matches. The CDR3 extends over 16 amino acids. DNA for the CDR3: TGCGCCAGCAGCCAGCAAGGACTAGCGGGAGTAGAGACCCAGTACTTC. Amino acid sequence: CASSQQGLAGVETQYF.

This chain joins TRBV14 and TRBJ1-6; 7 positions agree with TRBD1. This CDR3 contains 16 residues. The V and J ends lost 1 base and 9 bases, in that order; junction bases with no gene match: 9. Germline CDR1 SGHDN, CDR2 FVKESK. CDR3 residues: CASSQASGTVSSPLHF. In DNA form, the CDR3 reads TGTGCCAGCAGCCAAGCATCCGGGACAGTGAGTTCACCCCTCCACTTT.

This clonotype was found once. The rearrangement uses TRBV3-1 and TRBJ1-6; D call uncertain. The germline V gene encodes CDR1 LGHDT and CDR2 YNNKEL (reference sequence). The CDR3 is made up of 14 amino acids. Between the trimmed V and J ends, which lost 0 bases and 16 bases, there was a span of 16 bases. CDR3 sequence: CASSQDPTNTQLHF. The CDR3 bases are TGTGCCAGCAGCCAAGATCCTACGAACACCCAGCTCCACTTT.

V and J are TRBV7-2 and TRBJ2-3; the D is unclear. CDR3 length equals 18 residues. Germline CDR1 reads SGHTA; CDR2 reads FQGNSA. Trimming shortened V by 2 bases and J by 0 bases, and 18 bases separated the two germline ends. CDR3 in amino acids: CASSLKSPQYSSTDTQYF. Written as DNA, the CDR3 is TGTGCCAGCAGCTTAAAGTCCCCTCAATACTCTAGCACAGATACGCAGTATTTT.

The rearrangement links TRBV6-2 or TRBV6-3 to TRBJ1-1; the match to TRBD1 covers 8 bases. The CDR3 has 17 residues. CDR1 is MNHEY, CDR2 SVGEGT, per germline. The V and J ends lost 4 bases and 0 bases, in that order; junction bases with no gene match: 10. The CDR3 DNA is TGTGCCAGCAGTTCCCGAGCCAAGACAGGGGTGAACACTGAAGCTTTCTTT. It yields the protein CASSSRAKTGVNTEAFF.

This sequence joins TRBV6-1 and TRBJ2-5, with D possibly matching TRBD1 (6 bases). Germline assignment: CDR1 MNHNS and CDR2 SASEGT. The V end was cut by 2 bases, the J end by 5 bases, with 15 bases between. The CDR3 contains 15 residues. CDR3 DNA sequence: TGTGCCAGCAGTGAAACACAGGGTTCTGTGGAGACCCAGTACTTC. It encodes CASSETQGSVETQYF.

The chain couples TRBV11-2 to TRBJ2-1, with TRBD2 matching over 11 bases. V dropped 5 bases and J dropped 2; count of bases not matched to a gene: 8. Germline V CDR1 and CDR2: SGHAT, FQNNGV. The CDR3 length is 17 residues. The CDR3 sequence: CASSNRETSGAYNEQFF. The CDR3 DNA reads TGTGCCAGCAGCAATCGGGAGACTAGCGGGGCCTACAATGAGCAGTTCTTC.

A few counts support this clonotype. The chain has TRBV2 and TRBJ2-7, with D possibly matching TRBD1 (6 bases). The CDR3 totals 13 residues. Per the germline V gene, CDR1 is SNHLY and CDR2 is FYNNEI. With 10 bases removed from V and 0 bases from J, the gap between germline ends came to 13 bases. CDR3 loop: CAINRDISYEQYF. The CDR3 DNA reads as TGTGCCATCAACCGGGACATCTCCTACGAGCAGTACTTC.